Below are 21 T cell receptor beta chains sequenced from a single sample in a study of blood T cell repertoires in COVID-19. Some clones are missing from TCRdb's copy, which holds only in-frame ones; the method was immunoSEQ multiplex PCR. The sample yields some 130,000 clones, roughly 90% seen once. The sample consisted of peripheral blood. The source is a man aged 50-59 years with active COVID-19.

V gene TRBV5-6 combines with J gene TRBJ2-1, with D possibly TRBD2 on 6 matching bases. The length of the CDR3 is 13 residues. Germline V gives CDR1 SGHDT, CDR2 YYEEEE. Trimming removed 3 bases from V and 6 bases from J, with 10 bases in between. This chain's CDR3 is CASSWTGSNEQFF. Written as DNA, the CDR3 is TGTGCCAGCAGCTGGACCGGGAGCAATGAGCAGTTCTTC.

This clone was seen just once. The gene calls are TRBV27 and TRBJ2-5; the match to TRBD1 covers 7 bases. J was trimmed by 2 bases and V by 6 bases; bases with no gene match: 6. Looked up from germline, CDR1 is MNHEY and CDR2 is SMNVEV (reference sequence). The CDR3 has 14 residues. The CDR3 reads CASRRGPRQETQYF. In nucleotides, the CDR3 is TGTGCCAGCAGAAGGGGGCCGCGACAAGAGACCCAGTACTTC.

The chain uses TRBV19 and TRBJ1-3; 7 bases align to TRBD1. There are 15 residues in the CDR3. CDR1 and CDR2 (germline): LNHDA, SQIVND (reference sequence). V lost 6 bases to trimming and J lost 1 base; unmatched junction nucleotides: 6. CDR3 residues: CASRQDRASGNTIYF. The CDR3 nucleotides are TGTGCCAGTAGACAAGACAGGGCTTCTGGAAACACCATATATTTT. Variable domain in full (rest from reference TRBV19 and TRBJ1-3): DGGITQSPKYLFRKEGQNVTLSCEQNLNHDAMYWYRQDPGQGLRLIYYSQIVNDFQKGDIAEGYSVSREKKESFPLTVTSAQKNPTAFYLCASRQDRASGNTIYFGEGSWLTVV.

The chain carries TRBV9 and TRBJ1-4; tentatively, D is TRBD1 (5 bases). Trimming took off 4 bases at V and 7 bases at J, with 20 bases between the two ends. This CDR3 region has 16 residues. Germline lookup yields CDR1 SGDLS and CDR2 YYNGEE. The CDR3 is CASSPGGWDGPEKLFF. CDR3 nucleotide sequence: TGTGCCAGCAGCCCAGGAGGGTGGGACGGTCCTGAAAAACTGTTTTTT.

The V call is TRBV5-1, the J call TRBJ2-2; D remains unclear. The V gene's germline CDR1 is SGHRS and CDR2 YFSETQ. The length of the CDR3 is 13 residues. V was cut by 0 bases and J by 5 bases, with 5 bases left in between. This CDR3 is CASSLVPTGELFF. The CDR3 DNA sequence: TGCGCCAGCAGCTTGGTTCCGACCGGGGAGCTGTTTTTT.

This chain joins TRBV11-2 and TRBJ1-1; 9 bases agree with TRBD1. The length of the CDR3 is 18 residues. The V gene end was trimmed by 1 base and the J gene end by 1 base; junction bases not matched to a gene: 10. Germline V gene sequence: CDR1 SGHAT, CDR2 FQNNGV. CDR3 nucleotides: TGTGCCAGCAGCTTAGCTCCGGGACAGGGTTTCCCGAACACTGAAGCTTTCTTT. Translated: CASSLAPGQGFPNTEAFF.

The chain is built from TRBV18 and TRBJ2-4; 7 positions agree with TRBD2. Trimming at V came to 1 base and at J to 0 bases, leaving 3 bases not matched to a gene. Germline loops: CDR1 KGHSH, CDR2 LQKENI. The CDR3 is made up of 16 amino acids. CDR3 region: CASSPQGGGAKNIQYF. The CDR3 DNA reads as TGTGCCAGCTCACCACAGGGCGGGGGAGCCAAAAACATTCAGTACTTC.

The CDR3 nucleotides are TGTGCCAGCAGCCAAAGGGGGGAAAGCGGGATCCAAGAGACCCAGTACTTC. As protein: CASSQRGESGIQETQYF. This rearrangement joins TRBV4-2 to TRBJ2-5; TRBD2 might be the D (7 bases). CDR3 length equals 17 residues. V lost 2 bases, J lost 1 base, and 17 bases lay in between. CDR1 is LGHNA and CDR2 is YNFKEQ in the germline V gene.

The chain is built from TRBV3-1 (or the pseudogene TRBV3-2) and TRBJ1-6; no firm D call. Trimming removed 0 bases from V and 9 bases from J, with 9 bases in between. The V gene's germline CDR1 is LGHDT and CDR2 YNNKEL (reference sequence). The CDR3 has 14 amino acids. The CDR3 reads CASSQDGGVSPLHF. CDR3 coding DNA: TGTGCCAGCAGCCAAGATGGAGGAGTTTCACCCCTCCACTTT.

This chain connects TRBV15 to TRBJ1-1, with 7 bases identical to TRBD1. With 5 bases clipped from V and 1 base from J, the junction kept 4 bases outside the gene matches. The germline V gene encodes CDR1 LNHNV and CDR2 YYDKDF (reference sequence). The CDR3 covers 14 residues. Written as DNA, the CDR3 is TGTGCCACCAGCGACCGGGACAGGAACACTGAAGCTTTCTTT. Its translation: CATSDRDRNTEAFF. The complete variable domain, with remaining parts taken from reference TRBV15 and TRBJ1-1, reads DAMVIQNPRYQVTQFGKPVTLSCSQTLNHNVMYWYQQKSSQAPKLLFHYYDKDFNNEADTPDNFQSRRPNTSFCFLDIRSPGLGDTAMYLCATSDRDRNTEAFFGQGTRLTVV.

The gene calls are TRBV6-6 and TRBJ1-6; TRBD1 matches 8 bases. CDR3 length: 14 residues. The V and J ends lost 5 bases and 7 bases, in that order; junction bases with no gene match: 4. CDR1 is MNHNY and CDR2 is SVGAGI in the germline V gene (reference sequence). The CDR3 sequence: CASSQQGDNSPLHF. The DNA of the CDR3 is TGTGCCAGCAGTCAACAGGGGGACAATTCACCCCTCCACTTT.

As regards this clone: At one boundary the junction diverges from the germline segment, which might be a read error. The rearrangement uses TRBV5-1 and TRBJ2-1; D may be TRBD2 (6 bases). CDR1 is SGHRS and CDR2 is YFSETQ in the germline V gene. The CDR3 is 15 residues long. This CDR3 is CAGSLSGGNYNEQFF. In nucleotides, the CDR3 is TGCGCCGGCAGCTTGTCCGGCGGGAACTACAATGAGCAGTTCTTC.

This clone was recorded once. The DNA for the CDR3 is TGTGCCAGTAGTTCACCGGGACAGGGAACCTACAATGAGCAGTTCTTC. Encoded protein: CASSSPGQGTYNEQFF. The chain links TRBV19 to TRBJ2-1; 9 nucleotides match TRBD1. Germline assignment: CDR1 LNHDA and CDR2 SQIVND (reference sequence). CDR3 length equals 16 residues. The V and J ends lost 5 bases and 2 bases, in that order; junction bases with no gene match: 7.

This clone was picked up a small number of times. This chain uses TRBV15 with TRBJ1-1; no clear D. Germline CDR1 and CDR2: LNHNV and YYDKDF (reference sequence). Between the trimmed V and J ends, which lost 1 base and 1 base, there was a span of 13 bases. The CDR3 contains 16 residues. The CDR3 spells CATSRGSGSPNTEAFF. The CDR3 bases are TGTGCCACCAGCAGAGGGTCGGGTAGCCCGAACACTGAAGCTTTCTTT.

The rearrangement joins TRBV12-3 or TRBV12-4 to TRBJ1-2; 10 positions match TRBD1. The V segment lost 6 bases and the J segment 8 bases; nucleotides outside the gene matches: 6. The CDR3 covers 13 residues. CDR3 sequence: CASRRQGARGYTF. CDR3 coding DNA: TGTGCCAGCAGACGACAGGGGGCGCGAGGCTACACCTTC.

The chain has TRBV15 and TRBJ2-3, with 9 nucleotides matching TRBD2. Trimming cost V 10 bases and J 0 bases; bases outside gene matches: 5. Germline V gives CDR1 LNHNV, CDR2 YYDKDF (reference sequence). This CDR3 has 14 residues. CDR3 sequence reads: CASGRAPSTDTQYF. Here the CDR3 DNA reads TGTGCCAGCGGGAGGGCCCCTAGCACAGATACGCAGTATTTT.

This chain connects TRBV6-5 to TRBJ2-1, with 7 positions matching TRBD2. Germline CDR1 and CDR2: MNHEY and SVGAGI. The V and J ends lost 6 bases and 2 bases, in that order; junction bases with no gene match: 4. The CDR3 extends over 14 amino acids. DNA of the CDR3: TGTGCCAGCAGCCAAGGGAGGGCCTACAATGAGCAGTTCTTC. Translation: CASSQGRAYNEQFF.

This rearrangement joins TRBV2 to TRBJ2-1, with a weak D call TRBD2 (6 bases). Trimming shortened V by 8 bases and J by 7 bases, and 15 bases separated the two germline ends. Looked up from germline, CDR1 is SNHLY and CDR2 is FYNNEI. This CDR3 comprises 13 residues. CDR3 in DNA: TGTGCCAGCGGCATAGGGACTCCGAATGAGCAGTTCTTC. This gives the protein CASGIGTPNEQFF.

The chain couples TRBV19 to TRBJ1-2, with 10 bases aligning to TRBD1. CDR3 size: 15 residues. The V and J ends lost 5 bases and 5 bases, in that order; junction bases with no gene match: 8. The germline gives CDR1 LNHDA, CDR2 SQIVND (reference sequence). Here the CDR3 reads CASSPRDRGGYGYTF. CDR3 in DNA: TGTGCCAGTAGTCCTCGGGACAGGGGAGGGTATGGCTACACCTTC.

The V and J genes are TRBV6-5 and TRBJ1-3; 10 bases fit TRBD1. The CDR3 covers 14 residues. The junction had 3 bases not matched to a gene; V was cut back by 6 bases and J by 4 bases. Looked up from germline, CDR1 is MNHEY and CDR2 is SVGAGI. CDR3 protein: CASRGQGGGNTIYF. In DNA form, the CDR3 reads TGTGCCAGCAGAGGACAGGGGGGAGGAAACACCATATATTTT.

The genes are TRBV5-1 and TRBJ2-5, with TRBD2 matching 9 bases. V shed 0 bases, J shed 5 bases, and the junction held 5 bases outside the gene matches. The V gene's germline CDR1 is SGHRS and CDR2 YFSETQ. This CDR3 contains 15 residues. Written as DNA, the CDR3 is TGCGCCAGCAGCTTGGGTTCGCTAGCGGGGGAGACCCAGTACTTC. Amino acids: CASSLGSLAGETQYF.